The 25 T cell receptor beta chains listed next were all sequenced from one sample in a study of tumor-infiltrating lymphocytes in localized non-small cell lung cancer. Sequenced by immunoSEQ multiplex PCR; TCRdb stores in-frame clones only, minus some. This sample yields thousands of clones, of which 74% are seen a single time; around 8% belongs to the top ten. The sample comprised uninvolved lung tissue not adjacent to the tumor. The receptors stem from a human donor with non-small cell lung cancer.

The chain joins TRBV7-2 to TRBJ2-7, with TRBD1 matching over 9 bases. V shed 5 bases and J 0 bases; nucleotides not matched to a gene: 5. CDR1 is SGHTA and CDR2 is FQGNSA in the germline V gene. The CDR3 extends over 15 amino acids. The CDR3 DNA is TGTGCCAGCAGCCTCGGACAGGGGATCTCCTACGAGCAGTACTTC. Protein: CASSLGQGISYEQYF.

The rearrangement uses TRBV6-1 and TRBJ1-2; D unresolved. V lost 3 bases and J 4 bases, leaving 12 bases between the germline ends. Germline CDR1 is MNHNS and CDR2 is SASEGT. This CDR3 is 14 amino acids long. Written as DNA, the CDR3 is TGTGCCAGCAGTGATGGCCAGTCCTTCTATGGCTACACCTTC. As protein: CASSDGQSFYGYTF.

The chain uses TRBV30 and TRBJ2-1; 10 positions match TRBD2. CDR1 is GTSNPN and CDR2 is SVGIG in the germline V gene (reference sequence). This CDR3 is 15 amino acids long. V dropped 3 bases and J dropped 4; count of bases not matched to a gene: 6. The CDR3 DNA follows: TGTGCCTGGAGGGTAGCGGGAGGTCCTTACAATGAGCAGTTCTTC. This translates into CAWRVAGGPYNEQFF. Drawing the rest from reference TRBV30 and TRBJ2-1, the complete variable domain is SQTIHQWPATLVQPVGSPLSLECTVEGTSNPNLYWYRQAAGRGLQLLFYSVGIGQISSEVPQNLSASRPQDRQFILSSKKLLLSDSGFYLCAWRVAGGPYNEQFFGPGTRLTVL.

The V and J genes are TRBV6-6 and TRBJ2-3; 12 bases map to TRBD2. V lost 4 bases to trimming and J lost 5 bases; unmatched junction nucleotides: 1. CDR1 and CDR2 from the germline V gene are MNHNY and SVGAGI (reference sequence). The CDR3 extends over 14 amino acids. The CDR3 DNA is TGTGCCAGCAGTTCTAGCGGGAGGGTAGATACGCAGTATTTT. It specifies CASSSSGRVDTQYF.

V usage is TRBV30 and J usage is TRBJ2-6; no reliable D call. The CDR3 sequence is 15 residues long. Deletions cut 2 bases from V and 4 bases from J, with 12 bases between. Germline V gene sequence: CDR1 GTSNPN, CDR2 SVGIG (reference sequence). The CDR3 nucleotides read TGTGCCTGGAGTATTGGGAAAGGAGGGGCCAACGTCCTGACTTTC. Translating it yields CAWSIGKGGANVLTF.

Concerning this clone: This sample includes further DNA sequences coding for the same CDR3. The CDR3 loop is CASSSSYEQYF. The CDR3 DNA reads TGTGCCAGCAGCAGCTCCTACGAGCAGTACTTC. The chain employs TRBV11-2 and TRBJ2-7; D gene ambiguous. Germline V gene data show CDR1 as SGHAT and CDR2 as FQNNGV. Trimming stripped 5 bases from V and 0 bases from J, with 2 bases between. This CDR3 has 11 amino acids.

The chain carries TRBV28 and TRBJ1-1; D gene ambiguous. The germline V gene encodes CDR1 MDHEN and CDR2 SYDVKM. Deletions cut 2 bases from V and 0 bases from J, with 4 bases between. The length of the CDR3 is 13 residues. The CDR3 DNA reads TGTGCCAGCAGTTTAGAGTTGAACACTGAAGCTTTCTTT. Residues: CASSLELNTEAFF.

This clone has only a few counts. The chain is built from TRBV6-6 and TRBJ2-1; no reliable D call. The CDR3 is 15 amino acids. Germline CDR1 is MNHNY and CDR2 is SVGAGI (reference sequence). With 1 base removed from V and 2 bases from J, the gap between germline ends came to 9 bases. The CDR3 DNA reads as TGTGCCAGCAGTTACTATTCGCCGACCTACAATGAGCAGTTCTTC. Translation gives CASSYYSPTYNEQFF.

V usage is TRBV11-2 and J usage is TRBJ2-3; 7 bases match TRBD2. Germline V gives CDR1 SGHAT, CDR2 FQNNGV. V was clipped by 5 bases and J by 1 base; unmatched bases: 6. The CDR3 loop spans 15 amino acids. In nucleotides, the CDR3 is TGTGCCAGCAGCGCGGGAGTCGTCCGCACAGATACGCAGTATTTT. Its translation: CASSAGVVRTDTQYF.

The chain links TRBV19 to TRBJ1-1; the match to TRBD1 covers 7 bases. Unmatched junction bases numbered 4, after V lost 3 bases and J lost 0 bases. CDR3 length equals 15 residues. CDR1 and CDR2 (germline): LNHDA, SQIVND (reference sequence). DNA for the CDR3: TGTGCCAGTAGTATTCTGCAGGGGGTGAACACTGAAGCTTTCTTT. Translation: CASSILQGVNTEAFF.

This clone was seen only once. V usage is TRBV6-1 and J usage is TRBJ1-1; unclear D gene. The germline V gene encodes CDR1 MNHNS and CDR2 SASEGT. V gave up 2 bases and J gave up 3 bases, with 10 bases separating them. The CDR3 is 14 residues long. CDR3: CASSERASDTEAFF. The CDR3 nucleotides are TGTGCCAGCAGTGAAAGGGCCTCGGACACTGAAGCTTTCTTT.

This chain's CDR3 is CASSLGLGTSGSRGEQYF. CDR3 sequence (DNA): TGTGCCAGCAGCTTAGGATTAGGGACTAGCGGGAGTAGAGGCGAGCAGTACTTC. The gene calls are TRBV7-9 and TRBJ2-7, with 14 bases fitting TRBD2. The CDR3 extends over 18 amino acids. V shed 1 base, J shed 6 bases, and the junction held 11 bases outside the gene matches. Germline-derived CDR1 and CDR2 are SEHNR and FQNEAQ (reference sequence).

This chain connects TRBV6-6 to TRBJ1-2, with a weak D call TRBD1 (6 bases). The length of the CDR3 is 13 residues. Trimming took 6 bases from V and 4 from J, leaving 12 bases between them. In germline, CDR1 is MNHNY, CDR2 SVGAGI (reference sequence). The CDR3 loop reads CASSLDSPYGYTF. DNA for the CDR3: TGTGCCAGCAGCTTGGACAGCCCCTATGGCTACACCTTC.

This chain joins TRBV4-3 and TRBJ2-4, with D possibly being TRBD1 or TRBD2 (5 bases each). Trimming pared 0 bases from V and 7 bases from J, leaving 10 bases between. Germline CDR1 and CDR2: LGHNA and YSLEER. This CDR3 spans 14 amino acids. Here the CDR3 reads CASSQDQGTNIQYF. As DNA, the CDR3 is TGCGCCAGCAGCCAAGATCAAGGGACGAACATTCAGTACTTC.

J is TRBJ1-1 and V is TRBV6-5, with 7 bases aligning to TRBD1. Per the germline V gene, CDR1 is MNHEY and CDR2 is SVGAGI. The junction had 11 bases not matched to a gene; V was cut back by 6 bases and J by 4 bases. CDR3 size: 15 residues. CDR3 loop: CASSSTGIRGTEAFF. The CDR3 coding sequence is TGTGCCAGCAGCTCGACAGGGATTCGAGGCACTGAAGCTTTCTTT.

This chain connects TRBV27 to TRBJ2-1, with 7 bases matching TRBD2. The CDR3 spans 15 residues. V gave up 6 bases and J gave up 8 bases; unmatched junction bases: 13. The germline V gene has CDR1 MNHEY and CDR2 SMNVEV (reference sequence). The CDR3 DNA sequence: TGTGCCAGCAGATCGCTAGCGGCCTTTAGGGATGAGCAGTTCTTC. Translating gives CASRSLAAFRDEQFF.

This clone was counted a few times. This chain uses TRBV4-2 with TRBJ2-1; the match to TRBD2 covers 8 bases. Trimming at V came to 0 bases and at J to 9 bases, leaving 10 bases not matched to a gene. The CDR3 consists of 16 residues. Germline CDR1 is LGHNA and CDR2 is YNFKEQ. The DNA for the CDR3 is TGTGCCAGCAGCCAAGAAGCTGCGGGAGGTAAGGGTGAGCAGTTCTTC. Translation: CASSQEAAGGKGEQFF.

This rearrangement joins TRBV20-1 to TRBJ2-5; D is uncertain. Germline CDR1 is DFQATT and CDR2 is SNEGSKA (reference sequence). The CDR3 is made up of 11 amino acids. With 6 bases removed from V and 7 bases from J, the gap between germline ends came to 12 bases. CDR3 protein: CSAIHHMTQYF. The DNA for the CDR3 is TGCAGTGCGATACACCATATGACCCAGTACTTC.

The J gene is TRBJ2-3, the V gene TRBV25-1; 9 nucleotides line up with TRBD2. The V segment lost 7 bases and the J segment 4 bases; nucleotides outside the gene matches: 12. Per germline, CDR1 MGHDK and CDR2 SYGVNS. The CDR3 is 16 residues long. In DNA form, the CDR3 reads TGTGCCAGCACCCGGGGGGTAGCGGGAGCAGCAGATACGCAGTATTTT. This encodes CASTRGVAGAADTQYF.

The gene calls are TRBV19 and TRBJ1-4, with D hard to call. V was clipped by 1 base and J by 14 bases, with 14 bases between them. The CDR3 covers 13 residues. Germline V gene sequence: CDR1 LNHDA, CDR2 SQIVND (reference sequence). CDR3: CASSIGREDQLFF. As DNA, the CDR3 is TGTGCCAGTAGTATAGGGCGGGAGGACCAGCTGTTTTTT.

CDR3 residues: CASSGGTGAYEQYF. CDR3 nucleotide sequence: TGTGCCAGCAGCGGGGGGACAGGGGCCTACGAGCAGTACTTC. This rearrangement joins TRBV5-6 to TRBJ2-7; 10 bases map to TRBD1. V gave up 4 bases and J gave up 2 bases; unmatched junction bases: 3. The length of the CDR3 is 14 residues. The germline CDR1 and CDR2 sequences are SGHDT and YYEEEE.

The chain couples TRBV19 to TRBJ2-7, with TRBD2 matching 9 bases. CDR1 LNHDA and CDR2 SQIVND come from the germline V gene (reference sequence). CDR3 length: 15 residues. After removal of 8 bases from V and 7 bases from J, the junction contained 15 bases not matched to a gene. The CDR3 DNA reads TGTGCCAGTGCCAGGGTGGCGGGAGGGCCGGGGGAGCAGTACTTC. Residues: CASARVAGGPGEQYF. The full variable domain, its missing parts supplied by reference TRBV19 and TRBJ2-7, is DGGITQSPKYLFRKEGQNVTLSCEQNLNHDAMYWYRQDPGQGLRLIYYSQIVNDFQKGDIAEGYSVSREKKESFPLTVTSAQKNPTAFYLCASARVAGGPGEQYFGPGTRLTVT.

The V gene is TRBV29-1, the J gene TRBJ1-5, with TRBD1 identical over 11 bases. Per the germline V gene, CDR1 is SQVTM and CDR2 is ANQGSEA. With V trimmed by 6 bases and J by 5 bases, 3 bases remained unmatched. The CDR3 contains 13 residues. CDR3 in amino acids: CSVGQGAYQPQHF. The CDR3 DNA reads as TGCAGCGTCGGACAGGGGGCATATCAGCCCCAGCATTTT.

This clone showed up just a few times. This sequence joins TRBV6-5 and TRBJ1-2, with D unresolved. The V end was cut by 7 bases, the J end by 1 base, with 7 bases between. CDR1 is MNHEY, CDR2 SVGAGI, per germline. CDR3 length equals 12 residues. This CDR3 reads CASKQFNYGYTF. In DNA form, the CDR3 reads TGTGCCAGCAAACAGTTTAACTATGGCTACACCTTC.

This rearrangement joins TRBV7-6 to TRBJ2-7; 8 positions match TRBD2. This CDR3 region has 15 residues. Per the germline V gene, CDR1 is SGHVS and CDR2 is FNYEAQ. V was clipped by 6 bases and J by 2 bases; unmatched bases: 9. The CDR3 protein is CASSPQPAGAYEQYF. CDR3 nucleotide sequence: TGTGCCAGCAGTCCCCAGCCAGCGGGAGCCTACGAGCAGTACTTC.